This T cell receptor beta chain stems from a study of blood T cell repertoires in COVID-19. This CDR3 spans 11 amino acids. Trimming took off 6 bases at V and 3 bases at J, with 6 bases between the two ends. Per the germline V gene, CDR1 is SGHRS and CDR2 is YFSETQ. Profiled with immunoSEQ multiplex PCR; TCRdb holds only in-frame clones, not every one. The sample shows approximately 100,000 clones, around 87% of them seen only once. Sequenced input: peripheral blood. This clonotype was obtained from a woman older than 75 with acute or convalescent COVID-19. The chain has TRBV5-1 and TRBJ1-2, with D hard to call. In nucleotides, the CDR3 is TGCGCCAGCACAGACTACTATGGCTACACCTTC. Its translation: CASTDYYGYTF. The variable domain in full, with the rest retrieved from reference TRBV5-1 and TRBJ1-2, is KAGVTQTPRYLIKTRGQQVTLSCSPISGHRSVSWYQQTPGQGLQFLFEYFSETQRNKGNFPGRFSGRQFSNSRSEMNVSTLELGDSALYLCASTDYYGYTFGSGTRLTVV.